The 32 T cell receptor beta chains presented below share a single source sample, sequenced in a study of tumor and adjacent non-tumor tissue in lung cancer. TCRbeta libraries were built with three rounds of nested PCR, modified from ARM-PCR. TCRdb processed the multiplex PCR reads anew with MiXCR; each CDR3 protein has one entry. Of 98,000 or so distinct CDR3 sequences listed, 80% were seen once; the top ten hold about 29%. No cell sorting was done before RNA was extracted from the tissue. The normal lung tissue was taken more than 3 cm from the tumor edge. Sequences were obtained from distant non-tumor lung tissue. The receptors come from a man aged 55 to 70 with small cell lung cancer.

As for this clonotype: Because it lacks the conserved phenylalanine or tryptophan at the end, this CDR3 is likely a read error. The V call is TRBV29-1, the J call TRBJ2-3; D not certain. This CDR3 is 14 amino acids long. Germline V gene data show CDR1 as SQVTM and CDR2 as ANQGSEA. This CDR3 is CSVEDRQRTVTQYS. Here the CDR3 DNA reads TGCAGCGTTGAAGACCGGCAGCGCACAGTTACGCAGTATTCT.

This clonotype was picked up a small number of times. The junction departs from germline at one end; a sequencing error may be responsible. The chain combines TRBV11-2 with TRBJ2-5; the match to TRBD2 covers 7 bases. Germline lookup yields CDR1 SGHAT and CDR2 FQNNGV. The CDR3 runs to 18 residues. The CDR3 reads CVSSLVAGLLIKQETQYF. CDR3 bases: TGTGTCAGCAGCTTAGTAGCGGGCCTCCTTATTAAACAAGAGACCCAATACTTC.

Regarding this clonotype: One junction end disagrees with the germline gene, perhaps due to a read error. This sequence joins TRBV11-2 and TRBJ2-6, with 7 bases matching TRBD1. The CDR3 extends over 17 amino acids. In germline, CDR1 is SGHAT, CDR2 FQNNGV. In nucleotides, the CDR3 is TGCGCCAGCAGTCGATGGACAGGAAACTCTGGGGCCAACGTCCTGACTTTC. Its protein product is CASSRWTGNSGANVLTF. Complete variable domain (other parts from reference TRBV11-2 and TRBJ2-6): EAGVAQSPRYKIIEKRQSVAFWCNPISGHATLYWYQQILGQGPKLLIQFQNNGVVDDSQLPKDRFSAERLKGVDSTLKIQPAKLEDSAVYLCASSRWTGNSGANVLTFGAGSRLTVL.

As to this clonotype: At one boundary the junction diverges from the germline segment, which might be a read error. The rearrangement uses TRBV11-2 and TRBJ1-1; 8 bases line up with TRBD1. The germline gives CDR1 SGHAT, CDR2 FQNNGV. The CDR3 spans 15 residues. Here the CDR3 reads CASGLVTGGYTEVFF. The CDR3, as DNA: TGTGCCAGCGGCTTAGTAACAGGGGGGTACACTGAAGTTTTCTTT.

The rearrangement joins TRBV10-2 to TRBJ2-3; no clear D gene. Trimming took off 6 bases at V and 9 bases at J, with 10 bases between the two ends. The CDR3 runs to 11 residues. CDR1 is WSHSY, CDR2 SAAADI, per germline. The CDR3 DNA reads TGCGCCAGCAGAGGCGTAAACACGCAGTATTTT. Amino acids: CASRGVNTQYF.

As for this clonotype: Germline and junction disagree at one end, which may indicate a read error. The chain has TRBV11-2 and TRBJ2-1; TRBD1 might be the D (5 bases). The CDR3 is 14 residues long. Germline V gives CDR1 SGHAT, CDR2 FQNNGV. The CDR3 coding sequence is TGTGCCAGCAGATTAGAGGCAGGGTTGATTGAACAGTTCTTC. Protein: CASRLEAGLIEQFF.

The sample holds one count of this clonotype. For the CDR3, the DNA is TGTGCCATCAGCTTGGACTCTGTAGGCGAGCAGTACGTC. Its translation: CAISLDSVGEQYV. J is TRBJ2-7 and V is TRBV5-8; possibly TRBD2 for D (5 bases). Germline V gene sequence: CDR1 SGHTS, CDR2 YDEGEE. The CDR3 runs to 13 residues.

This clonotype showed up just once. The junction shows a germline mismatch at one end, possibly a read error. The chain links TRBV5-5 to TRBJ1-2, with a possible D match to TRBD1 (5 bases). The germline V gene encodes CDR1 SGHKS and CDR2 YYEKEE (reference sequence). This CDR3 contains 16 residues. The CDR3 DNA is TGTGCCAGCAGGGAGACAGACGCTATTCGCAACTATCGCTACACCTTC. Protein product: CASRETDAIRNYRYTF.

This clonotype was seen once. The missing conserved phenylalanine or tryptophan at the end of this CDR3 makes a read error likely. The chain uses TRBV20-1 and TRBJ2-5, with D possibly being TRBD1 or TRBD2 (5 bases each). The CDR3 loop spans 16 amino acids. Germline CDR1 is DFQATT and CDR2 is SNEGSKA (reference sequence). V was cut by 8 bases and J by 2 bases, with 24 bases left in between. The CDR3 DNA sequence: TGCAGTTGTATTCCGTGGGACGGCGACCAACAAGAGACCCAGTACCTC. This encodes CSCIPWDGDQQETQYL.

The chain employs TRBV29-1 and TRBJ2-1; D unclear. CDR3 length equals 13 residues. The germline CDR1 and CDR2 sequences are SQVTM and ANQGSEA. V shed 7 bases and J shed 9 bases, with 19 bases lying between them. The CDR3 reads CSGALNFTSEQFF. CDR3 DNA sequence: TGCAGCGGCGCCCTGAACTTTACAAGTGAGCAGTTCTTC.

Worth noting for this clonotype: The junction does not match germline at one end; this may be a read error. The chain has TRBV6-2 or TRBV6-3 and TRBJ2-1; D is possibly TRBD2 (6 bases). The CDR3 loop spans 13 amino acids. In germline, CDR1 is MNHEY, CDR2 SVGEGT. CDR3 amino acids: CANSSGTNNEQFF. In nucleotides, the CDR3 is TGTGCCAACAGTAGCGGTACTAACAATGAGCAGTTCTTC.

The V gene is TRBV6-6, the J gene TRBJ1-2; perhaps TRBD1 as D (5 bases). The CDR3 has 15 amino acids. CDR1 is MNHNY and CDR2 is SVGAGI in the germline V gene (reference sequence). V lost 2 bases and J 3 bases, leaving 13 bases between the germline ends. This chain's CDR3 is CASSYNPGRDYGYTF. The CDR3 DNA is TGTGCCAGCAGTTACAACCCAGGGAGAGACTATGGCTACACCTTC.

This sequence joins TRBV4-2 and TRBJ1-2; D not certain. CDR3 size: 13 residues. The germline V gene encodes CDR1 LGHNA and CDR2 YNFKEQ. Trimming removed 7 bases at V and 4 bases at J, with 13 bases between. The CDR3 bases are TGTGCCAGCATCCTAGACGTAAGCTATGGCTACACCTTC. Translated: CASILDVSYGYTF.

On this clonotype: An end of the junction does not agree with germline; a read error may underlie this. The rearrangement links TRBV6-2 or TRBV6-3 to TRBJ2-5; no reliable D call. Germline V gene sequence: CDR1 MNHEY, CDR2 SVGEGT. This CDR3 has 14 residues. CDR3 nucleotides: TGTGCCATCAGTTACGCCGGAGACTCAGAGACCCAGTGCTTC. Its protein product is CAISYAGDSETQCF.

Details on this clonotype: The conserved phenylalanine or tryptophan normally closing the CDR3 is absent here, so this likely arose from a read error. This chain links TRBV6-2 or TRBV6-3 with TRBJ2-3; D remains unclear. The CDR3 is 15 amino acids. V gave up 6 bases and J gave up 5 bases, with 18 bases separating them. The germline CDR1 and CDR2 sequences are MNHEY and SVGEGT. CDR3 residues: CASRLANRKKDTQYS. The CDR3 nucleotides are TGTGCCAGCAGACTCGCTAATAGGAAGAAAGATACGCAGTATTCT.

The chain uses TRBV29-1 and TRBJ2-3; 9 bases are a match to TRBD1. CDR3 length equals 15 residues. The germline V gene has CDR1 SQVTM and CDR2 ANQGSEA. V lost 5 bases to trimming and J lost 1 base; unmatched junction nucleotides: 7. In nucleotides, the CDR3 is TGCAGCGTTACATACAGGGGGCAAGGCACAGATACGCAGTATTTT. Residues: CSVTYRGQGTDTQYF.

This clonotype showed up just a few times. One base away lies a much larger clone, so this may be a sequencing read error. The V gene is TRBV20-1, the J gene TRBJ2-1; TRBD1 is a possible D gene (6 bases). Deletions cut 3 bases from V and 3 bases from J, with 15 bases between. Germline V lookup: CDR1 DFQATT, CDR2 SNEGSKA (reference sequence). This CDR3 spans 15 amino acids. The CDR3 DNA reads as TGCAGTGCTAGTGAACTAAAGGGGGACTACAATGAGCAGTTCTTC. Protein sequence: CSASELKGDYNEQFF.

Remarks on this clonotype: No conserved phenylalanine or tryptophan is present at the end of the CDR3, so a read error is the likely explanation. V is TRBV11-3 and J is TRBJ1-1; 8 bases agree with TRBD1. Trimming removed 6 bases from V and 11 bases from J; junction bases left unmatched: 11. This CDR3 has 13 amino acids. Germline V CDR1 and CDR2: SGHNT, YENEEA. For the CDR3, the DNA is TGTGCCAGCAGGTTCCACATACAGGGGGACGCTTTCTTA. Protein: CASRFHIQGDAFL.

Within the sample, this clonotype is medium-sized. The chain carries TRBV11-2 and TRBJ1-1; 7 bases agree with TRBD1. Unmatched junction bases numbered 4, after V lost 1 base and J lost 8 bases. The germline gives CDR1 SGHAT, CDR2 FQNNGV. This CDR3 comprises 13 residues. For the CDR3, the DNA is TGTGCCAGCAGCTTAGCGGGACAGCGGGAAGCTTTCTTT. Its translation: CASSLAGQREAFF.

This CDR3 reads CASSYSRESNIQYF. CDR3 coding DNA: TGTGCCAGCAGTTACTCGAGGGAGTCGAACATTCAGTACTTC. The V and J genes are TRBV6-5 and TRBJ2-4; possibly TRBD2 for D (5 bases). V lost 0 bases and J lost 7, with 10 bases in between. Germline-derived CDR1 and CDR2 are MNHEY and SVGAGI. This CDR3 has 14 residues.

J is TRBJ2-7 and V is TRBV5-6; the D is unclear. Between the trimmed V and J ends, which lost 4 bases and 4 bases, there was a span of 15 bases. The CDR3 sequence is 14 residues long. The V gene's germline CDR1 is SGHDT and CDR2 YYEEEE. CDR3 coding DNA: TGTGCCAGCAGCCCAAGGGATGGTGCATACGAGCAGTACTTC. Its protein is CASSPRDGAYEQYF. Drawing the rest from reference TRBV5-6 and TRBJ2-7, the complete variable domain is DAGVTQSPTHLIKTRGQQVTLRCSPKSGHDTVSWYQQALGQGPQFIFQYYEEEERQRGNFPDRFSGHQFPNYSSELNVNALLLGDSALYLCASSPRDGAYEQYFGPGTRLTVT.

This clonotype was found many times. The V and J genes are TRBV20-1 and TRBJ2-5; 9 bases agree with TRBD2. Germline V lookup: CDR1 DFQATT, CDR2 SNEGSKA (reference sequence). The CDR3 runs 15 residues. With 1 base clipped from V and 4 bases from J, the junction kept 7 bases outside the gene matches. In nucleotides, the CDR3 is TGCAGTGCTAGAGGATCGGCGGGAGGGAGAGAGACCCAGTACTTC. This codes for CSARGSAGGRETQYF.

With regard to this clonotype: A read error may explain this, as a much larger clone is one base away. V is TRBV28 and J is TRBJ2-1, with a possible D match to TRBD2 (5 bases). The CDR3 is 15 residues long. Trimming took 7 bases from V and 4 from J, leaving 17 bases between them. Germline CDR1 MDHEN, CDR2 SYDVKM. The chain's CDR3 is CASTPGIARYNEQFF. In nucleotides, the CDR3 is TGTGCCAGCACCCCGGGGATAGCGCGATACAATGAGCAGTTCTTC.

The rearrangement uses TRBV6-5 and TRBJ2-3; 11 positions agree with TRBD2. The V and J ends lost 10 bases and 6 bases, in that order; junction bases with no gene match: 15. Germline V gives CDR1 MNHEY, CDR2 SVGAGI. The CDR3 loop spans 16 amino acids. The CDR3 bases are TGTGCCAACAGCCTGATATTAGCGGGAGGGCATGATACGCAGTATTTT. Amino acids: CANSLILAGGHDTQYF.

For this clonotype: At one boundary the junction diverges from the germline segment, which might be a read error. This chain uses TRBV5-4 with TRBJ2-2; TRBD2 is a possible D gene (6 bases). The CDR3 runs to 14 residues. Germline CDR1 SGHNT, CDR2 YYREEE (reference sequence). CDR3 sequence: CTSSPDYSSGELFF. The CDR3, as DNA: TGTACCAGCAGCCCGGACTACAGTTCTGGGGAGCTGTTTTTT.

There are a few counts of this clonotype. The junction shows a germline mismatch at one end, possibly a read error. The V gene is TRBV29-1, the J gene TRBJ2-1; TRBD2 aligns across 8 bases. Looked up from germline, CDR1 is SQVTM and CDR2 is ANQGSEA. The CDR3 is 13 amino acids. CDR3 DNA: TGCAGTGTTGCGGGGGGTTTAACCTATGAGCACTTCTTC. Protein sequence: CSVAGGLTYEHFF.

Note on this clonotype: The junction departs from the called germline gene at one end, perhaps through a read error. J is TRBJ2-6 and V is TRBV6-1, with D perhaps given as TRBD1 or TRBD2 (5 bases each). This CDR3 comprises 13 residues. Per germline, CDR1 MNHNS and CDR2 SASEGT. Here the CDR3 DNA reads TGTGCCAGCAGGACATATGGGACCAACGTCCTGGCTTTC. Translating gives CASRTYGTNVLAF.

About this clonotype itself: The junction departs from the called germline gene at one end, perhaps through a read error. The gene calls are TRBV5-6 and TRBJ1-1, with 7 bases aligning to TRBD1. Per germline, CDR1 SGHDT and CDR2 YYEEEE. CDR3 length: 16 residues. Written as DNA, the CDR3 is TGTGGCAGCAGCTTGGCCTCCGGGACAGCGAGCACTGAAGCCTTCTTT. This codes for CGSSLASGTASTEAFF.

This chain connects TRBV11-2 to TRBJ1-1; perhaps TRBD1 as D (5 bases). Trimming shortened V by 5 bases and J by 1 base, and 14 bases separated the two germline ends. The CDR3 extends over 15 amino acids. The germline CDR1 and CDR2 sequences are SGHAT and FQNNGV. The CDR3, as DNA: TGTGCCAGCAGCCCTTGGGGCACGAGGAACACTGAAGCTTTCTTT. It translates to CASSPWGTRNTEAFF.

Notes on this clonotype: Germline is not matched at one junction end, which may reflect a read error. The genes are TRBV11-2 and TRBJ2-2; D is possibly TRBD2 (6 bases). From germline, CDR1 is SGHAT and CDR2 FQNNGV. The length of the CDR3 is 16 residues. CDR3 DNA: TGTGCCAGCAGGGGGCCTATCGGGAGTGGCACCAGGGAGCTGTTTTTT. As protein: CASRGPIGSGTRELFF.

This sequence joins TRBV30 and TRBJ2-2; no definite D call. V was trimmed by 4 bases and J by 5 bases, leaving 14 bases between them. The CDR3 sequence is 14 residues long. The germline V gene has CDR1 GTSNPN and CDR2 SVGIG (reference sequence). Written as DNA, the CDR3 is TGTGCCTGGAATTTGGGCACCAAGACCGGGGAGCTGTTTTTT. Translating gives CAWNLGTKTGELFF.

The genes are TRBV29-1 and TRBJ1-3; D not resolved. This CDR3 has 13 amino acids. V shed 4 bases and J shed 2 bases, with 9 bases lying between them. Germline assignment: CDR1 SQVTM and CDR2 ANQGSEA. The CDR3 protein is CSVGEGTGNTIYF. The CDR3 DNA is TGCAGCGTTGGTGAGGGTACTGGAAACACCATATATTTT.